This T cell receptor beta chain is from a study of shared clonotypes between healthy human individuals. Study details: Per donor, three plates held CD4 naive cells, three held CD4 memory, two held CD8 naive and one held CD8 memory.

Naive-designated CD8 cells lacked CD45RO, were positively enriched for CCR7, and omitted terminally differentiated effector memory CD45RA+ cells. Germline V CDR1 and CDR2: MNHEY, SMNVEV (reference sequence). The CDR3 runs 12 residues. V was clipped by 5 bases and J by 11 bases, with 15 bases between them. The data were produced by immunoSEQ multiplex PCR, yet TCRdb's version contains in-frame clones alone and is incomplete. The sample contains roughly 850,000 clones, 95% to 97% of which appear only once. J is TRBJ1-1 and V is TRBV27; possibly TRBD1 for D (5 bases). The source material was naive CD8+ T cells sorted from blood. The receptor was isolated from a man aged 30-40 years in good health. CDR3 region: CASSRGAGNAFF. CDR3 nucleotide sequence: TGTGCCAGCAGTAGAGGAGCAGGGAATGCTTTCTTT.